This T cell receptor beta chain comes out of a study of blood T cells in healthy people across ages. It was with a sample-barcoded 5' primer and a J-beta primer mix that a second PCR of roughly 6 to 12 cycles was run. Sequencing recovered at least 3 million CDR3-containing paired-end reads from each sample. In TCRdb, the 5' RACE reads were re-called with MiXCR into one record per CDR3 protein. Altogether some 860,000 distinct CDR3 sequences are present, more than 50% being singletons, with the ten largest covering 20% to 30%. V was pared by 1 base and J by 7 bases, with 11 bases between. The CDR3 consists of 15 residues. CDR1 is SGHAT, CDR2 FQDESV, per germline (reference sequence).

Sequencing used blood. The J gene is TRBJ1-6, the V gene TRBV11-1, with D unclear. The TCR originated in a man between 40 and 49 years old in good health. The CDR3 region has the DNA TGTGCCAGCAGCTTAGATGGACGGGCAAATTCACCCCTCCACTTT. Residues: CASSLDGRANSPLHF.